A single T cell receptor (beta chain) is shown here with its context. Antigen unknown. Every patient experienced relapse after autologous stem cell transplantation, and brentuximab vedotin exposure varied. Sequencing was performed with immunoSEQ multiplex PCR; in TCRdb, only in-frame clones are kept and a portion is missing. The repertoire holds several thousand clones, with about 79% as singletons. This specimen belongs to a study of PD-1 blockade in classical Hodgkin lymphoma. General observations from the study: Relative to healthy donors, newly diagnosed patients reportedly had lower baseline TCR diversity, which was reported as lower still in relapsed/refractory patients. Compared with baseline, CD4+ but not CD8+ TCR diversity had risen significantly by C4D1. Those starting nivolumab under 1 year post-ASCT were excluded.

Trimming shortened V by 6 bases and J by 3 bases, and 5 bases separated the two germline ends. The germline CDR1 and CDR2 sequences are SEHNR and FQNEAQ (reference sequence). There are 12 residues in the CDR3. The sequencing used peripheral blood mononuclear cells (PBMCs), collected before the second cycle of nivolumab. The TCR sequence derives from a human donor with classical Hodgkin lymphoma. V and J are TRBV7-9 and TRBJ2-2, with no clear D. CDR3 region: CASSLYTGELFF. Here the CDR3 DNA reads TGTGCCAGCAGTTTATACACCGGGGAGCTGTTTTTT.